Listed below are T cell receptor beta chains from one sample, sequenced in a study of response to subunit inactivated influenza vaccine. TCRdb called the RT-PCR reads again in MiXCR, with one record for every CDR3 protein. The sample yields roughly 190,000 distinct CDR3 sequences, over 13% seen once. The sequences come from CD8+ T cells sorted from PBMCs, collected 4 to 6 days after vaccination. These receptors came from a man aged 45 to 65 who received an inactivated influenza vaccine. Both conserved end residues are part of each CDR3. A D gene is named only where the DNA matches it firmly. Not every row has a clone size; where given, it reads once, few, many or a size class.

TRBV4-1	14	.	TRBJ1-1	.	CASSQDGRQQGAFF	TGCGCCAGCAGCCAAGATGGGAGACAGCAGGGGGCTTTCTTT
TRBV4-3	14	.	TRBJ2-1	.	CASSQFLGADEQFF	TGCGCCAGCAGCCAGTTCCTGGGGGCCGATGAGCAGTTCTTC
TRBV20-1	15	TRBD2	TRBJ2-1	few	CSAGSSGRDINEQFF	TGCAGTGCCGGCAGTAGCGGGAGGGACATCAATGAGCAGTTCTTC
TRBV27	16	TRBD2	TRBJ2-3	.	CASSFGGRARADTQYF	TGTGCCAGCAGTTTTGGCGGGAGGGCCCGCGCAGATACGCAGTATTTT
TRBV7-3	14	TRBD2	TRBJ2-1	.	CASSLNGRGNEQFF	TGTGCCAGCAGCTTAAACGGGCGGGGGAATGAGCAGTTCTTC
TRBV20-1	16	.	TRBJ2-3	few	CSARDVTRFHPDTQYF	TGCAGTGCTAGAGACGTTACTAGATTTCACCCAGATACGCAGTATTTT
TRBV7-8	13	.	TRBJ1-1	few	CASSPPANTEAFF	TGTGCCAGCAGCCCACCCGCGAACACTGAAGCTTTCTTT
TRBV7-8	17	TRBD1	TRBJ2-2	few	CASSPRTGLANTGELFF	TGTGCCAGCAGCCCAAGGACAGGGCTCGCGAACACCGGGGAGCTGTTTTTT
TRBV10-2	13	.	TRBJ1-6	few	CASSVEVGSPLHF	TGCGCCAGCAGTGTAGAGGTTGGATCACCCCTCCACTTT
TRBV4-2	15	TRBD1	TRBJ2-3	.	CASSEGQAFTDTQYF	TGTGCCAGCAGCGAGGGACAGGCTTTCACAGATACGCAGTATTTT
TRBV7-9	14	.	TRBJ1-2	few	CASSFYLELEGYTF	TGTGCCAGCAGCTTTTACCTGGAACTTGAGGGCTACACCTTC
TRBV27	13	.	TRBJ1-2	few	CASSFPGGGGYTF	TGTGCCAGCAGTTTCCCCGGGGGCGGTGGCTACACCTTC
TRBV4-3	16	.	TRBJ2-1	.	CASSPLGKEAINEQFF	TGCGCCAGCAGCCCCTTAGGGAAAGAAGCCATCAATGAGCAGTTCTTC
TRBV7-9	16	.	TRBJ2-7	.	CASSSAADGTDYEQYF	TGTGCCAGCAGCTCAGCAGCGGACGGCACGGACTACGAGCAGTACTTC
TRBV6-2/TRBV6-3	14	TRBD1	TRBJ2-7	few	CASKRTGTTYEQYF	TGTGCCAGCAAGCGGACAGGGACGACTTACGAGCAGTACTTC
TRBV7-8	16	TRBD2	TRBJ2-3	many	CASSLAAGGPTDTQYF	TGTGCCAGCAGCTTAGCGGCGGGAGGGCCAACAGATACGCAGTATTTT
TRBV15	15	TRBD2	TRBJ2-3	many	CATSRDQREGYTQYF	TGTGCCACCAGCAGAGATCAGCGGGAGGGATATACGCAGTATTTT
TRBV7-3	16	TRBD1	TRBJ2-7	few	CASSSTPGQGDYEQYF	TGTGCCAGCAGCTCTACTCCGGGACAGGGGGACTACGAGCAGTACTTC
TRBV12-3/TRBV12-4	17	TRBD2	TRBJ2-1	once	CASSLETSGLSYNEQFF	TGTGCCAGCAGTTTGGAGACTAGCGGCCTCTCCTACAATGAGCAGTTCTTC
TRBV6-1	14	TRBD2	TRBJ2-3	few	CASSPAGPIHTQYF	TGTGCCAGCAGTCCAGCGGGGCCCATCCATACGCAGTATTTT
TRBV9	15	TRBD1	TRBJ2-7	few	CASSAGQGAVYEQYF	TGTGCCAGCAGCGCCGGACAGGGGGCAGTCTACGAGCAGTACTTC
TRBV13	14	.	TRBJ1-6	few	CASSPRGLDPALHF	TGTGCCAGCAGCCCTCGAGGGTTGGACCCGGCACTCCACTTT
TRBV6-1	15	.	TRBJ1-5	few	CASSPDTYSNQPQHF	TGTGCCAGCAGCCCCGACACCTATAGCAATCAGCCCCAGCATTTT
TRBV5-6	15	.	TRBJ2-1	many	CASSLGRRPYNEQFF	TGTGCCAGCAGCTTGGGACGCAGACCCTACAATGAGCAGTTCTTC
TRBV27	15	.	TRBJ2-1	many	CASRLLRSSYNEQFF	TGTGCCAGCAGACTTTTACGGAGCTCCTACAATGAGCAGTTCTTC
TRBV28	15	TRBD1	TRBJ1-1	many	CASSSGTGFVAEAFF	TGTGCCAGCAGTTCCGGGACAGGGTTTGTAGCTGAAGCTTTCTTT
TRBV6-2/TRBV6-3	11	.	TRBJ2-1	few	CASSYRNEQFF	TGTGCCAGCAGTTACCGGAATGAGCAGTTCTTC
TRBV6-1	15	.	TRBJ1-2	few	CASSQRAGPNYGYTF	TGTGCCAGCAGCCAGAGGGCAGGACCTAACTATGGCTACACCTTC
TRBV25-1	15	.	TRBJ1-6	.	CASSEVAGMNSPLHF	TGTGCCAGCAGTGAAGTAGCAGGGATGAATTCACCCCTCCACTTT
TRBV28	17	TRBD1	TRBJ1-4	few	CASSPTGTGGRAEKLFF	TGTGCCAGCAGTCCCACCGGGACAGGGGGAAGGGCTGAAAAACTGTTTTTT
TRBV25-1	13	TRBD2	TRBJ2-1	few	CASAGVGLDEQFF	TGTGCCAGCGCGGGGGTAGGTCTCGATGAGCAGTTCTTC
TRBV11-2	13	.	TRBJ2-3	many	CASSFIVADTQYF	TGTGCCAGCAGCTTCATTGTGGCAGATACGCAGTATTTT
TRBV10-2	14	TRBD2	TRBJ2-1	.	CASSGLADYNEQFF	TGCGCCAGCAGTGGACTAGCGGACTACAATGAGCAGTTCTTC
TRBV3-1	16	TRBD2	TRBJ2-7	.	CASSQEVPSGRDEQYF	TGTGCCAGCAGCCAAGAGGTTCCTAGCGGGAGAGACGAGCAGTACTTC
TRBV4-1	21	.	TRBJ2-7	few	CASSQDMGKKGQGRIFYEQYF	TGCGCCAGCAGCCAAGATATGGGGAAAAAAGGGCAGGGGAGGATCTTCTACGAGCAGTACTTC
TRBV6-2/TRBV6-3	14	.	TRBJ1-3	few	CAGSPGPSGNTIYF	TGTGCCGGTAGCCCGGGGCCCTCTGGAAACACCATATATTTT
TRBV7-9	11	.	TRBJ1-2	.	CAADSSYGYTF	TGTGCGGCGGACAGCTCCTATGGCTACACCTTC
TRBV5-6	15	.	TRBJ2-3	many	CASSPLWADTDTQYF	TGTGCCAGCAGCCCACTTTGGGCGGATACAGATACGCAGTATTTT
TRBV24-1	14	TRBD1	TRBJ1-1	many	CATSDVDRSTEAFF	TGTGCCACCAGTGATGTGGACAGGAGCACTGAAGCTTTCTTT
TRBV6-1	14	.	TRBJ2-7	.	CASSPRTARGEQYF	TGTGCCAGCAGTCCCCGGACAGCGAGGGGCGAGCAGTACTTC
TRBV30	12	TRBD2	TRBJ2-1	.	CALERGGNEQFF	TGTGCCCTAGAGCGGGGGGGCAATGAGCAGTTCTTC
TRBV5-1	15	TRBD1	TRBJ1-2	few	CASSPWDRGPDGYTF	TGCGCCAGCAGCCCCTGGGACAGGGGGCCGGATGGCTACACCTTC
TRBV29-1	14	.	TRBJ1-1	few	CSVEGGVGDTEAFF	TGCAGCGTTGAAGGAGGGGTTGGGGACACTGAAGCTTTCTTT
TRBV7-8	17	TRBD2	TRBJ2-7	few	CASSPGLAGKAIYEQYF	TGTGCCAGCAGCCCGGGACTAGCGGGAAAGGCGATCTACGAGCAGTACTTC
TRBV7-9	16	.	TRBJ2-3	many	CASSSPGSGRTDTQYF	TGTGCCAGCAGTTCCCCGGGTTCGGGACGCACAGATACGCAGTATTTT
TRBV7-8	17	TRBD1	TRBJ1-4	.	CASSEKQEGGADEKLFF	TGTGCCAGCAGTGAGAAACAAGAAGGGGGCGCTGATGAAAAACTGTTTTTT
TRBV4-1	14	TRBD1	TRBJ1-1	.	CASSPQGASTEAFF	TGCGCCAGCAGCCCACAGGGGGCATCTACTGAAGCTTTCTTT
TRBV12-3/TRBV12-4	14	.	TRBJ2-1	many	CASTTGAGMDEQFF	TGTGCCAGCACCACGGGGGCAGGGATGGATGAGCAGTTCTTC